Below, one TCR beta chain is given with its context. The data stem from a study of cytomegalovirus exposure and HLA in healthy donors. PCR primers comprised 60 Vbeta and 13 Jbeta primers. Measured with immunoSEQ multiplex PCR; TCRdb has only the in-frame clones, and not every one. The repertoire has some 150,000 clones, 55% to 80% of them found once; the top ten carry approximately 2.5%. Trimming took 2 bases from V and 9 from J; bases not matched to a gene: 8. This CDR3 has 16 amino acids. Germline loops: CDR1 SGHAT, CDR2 FQNNGV. This sequence was found in a woman in her thirties or forties in good health and CMV-seronegative. V and J are TRBV11-2 and TRBJ1-6, with 9 bases aligning to TRBD1. Sequencing was performed on PBMCs. Here the CDR3 DNA reads TGTGCCAGCAGCTTAATAAAGGGACAGGGAGTTTCACCCCTCCACTTT. It codes for CASSLIKGQGVSPLHF.